The rows below give T cell receptor beta chains drawn from one sample of a study of response to subunit inactivated influenza vaccine. TCRdb re-called the RT-PCR reads with MiXCR, one entry per CDR3 protein. Seen here are 500,000 to 650,000 distinct CDR3 sequences, under 9% observed once, and the top ten hold approximately 13%. The sample was PBMCs from blood, taken about 24 months after vaccination. These receptors originate from a man aged 45-69 years who received an inactivated influenza vaccine. The CDR3 runs from the conserved cysteine through the conserved F or W. Fields, in order: D gene, V gene, clone size, J gene, CDR3 protein, CDR3 DNA. A D gene is named only where the DNA matches it firmly. Size is stated for part of the rows, as once, few or many counts, or as a class when the clone is expanded.

TRBD1	TRBV20-1	few	TRBJ1-1	CSARARTGWTEAFF	TGCAGTGCTAGAGCTAGGACAGGGTGGACTGAAGCTTTCTTT
.	TRBV20-1	.	TRBJ2-7	CSASGRGHEQYF	TGCAGTGCTAGCGGTCGGGGCCACGAGCAGTACTTC
TRBD1	TRBV4-1	many	TRBJ2-5	CASSQGTEETQYF	TGCGCCAGCAGCCAGGGGACAGAAGAGACCCAGTACTTC
.	TRBV5-1	many	TRBJ2-2	CASSLSPQRNTGELFF	TGCGCCAGCAGCTTGTCCCCCCAGAGGAACACCGGGGAGCTGTTTTTT
TRBD2	TRBV6-5	.	TRBJ2-6	CASSTTERAVTSGRGSGANVLTF	TGTGCCAGCAGTACGACAGAGAGAGCAGTTACTAGCGGGAGGGGATCTGGGGCCAACGTCCTGACTTTC
.	TRBV14	.	TRBJ2-5	CASSQGRVSRETQYF	TGTGCCAGCAGCCAAGGCCGGGTCTCTCGGGAGACCCAGTACTTC
TRBD1	TRBV29-1	.	TRBJ1-4	CSVDGRRGDEKLFF	TGCAGCGTTGACGGGCGCAGGGGGGATGAAAAACTGTTTTTT
.	TRBV20-1	many	TRBJ1-2	CSATSAGAYGYTF	TGCAGTGCTACCAGTGCAGGGGCATATGGCTACACCTTC
.	TRBV20-1	few	TRBJ1-5	CSAKSEAEGPQHF	TGCAGTGCCAAGTCCGAGGCGGAGGGGCCCCAGCATTTT
.	TRBV7-2	many	TRBJ2-7	CASSIGQLSYEQYF	TGTGCCAGCAGCATCGGACAGCTCTCCTACGAGCAGTACTTC
.	TRBV29-1	few	TRBJ2-6	CSAPLSRGKFSGANVLTF	TGCAGCGCCCCGTTGAGCAGAGGTAAATTCTCTGGGGCCAACGTCCTGACTTTC
.	TRBV21-1	.	TRBJ2-7	CASSNPLRASGSLGYEQYF	TGTGCCAGCAGCAATCCCCTTCGGGCTAGCGGGAGTTTGGGTTACGAGCAGTACTTC
TRBD2	TRBV6-5	few	TRBJ2-4	CASSYRGGEGNIQYF	TGTGCCAGCAGTTACCGCGGGGGGGAGGGGAACATTCAGTACTTC
TRBD1	TRBV12-3/TRBV12-4	many	TRBJ1-4	CASSLAGTGSEKLFF	TGTGCCAGCAGTTTGGCCGGGACAGGAAGCGAAAAACTGTTTTTT
TRBD2	TRBV3-1	.	TRBJ2-3	CACSKQGGRADTQYF	TGTGCCTGCAGCAAACAGGGCGGGAGGGCAGATACGCAGTATTTT
TRBD2	TRBV7-8	few	TRBJ2-3	CASSPLAGGTPDTQYF	TGTGCCAGCAGCCCACTAGCGGGAGGGACCCCAGATACGCAGTATTTT
.	TRBV7-2	.	TRBJ2-5	CASSFNSGSETQYF	TGTGCCAGCAGCTTCAACAGCGGGTCAGAGACCCAGTACTTC
.	TRBV4-1	.	TRBJ1-2	CASSLSTRVIYGYTF	TGCGCCAGCAGCCTGTCGACTAGGGTAATCTATGGCTACACCTTC
.	TRBV7-2	few	TRBJ2-3	CASSPMGRTDTQYF	TGTGCCAGCAGCCCTATGGGCCGCACAGATACGCAGTATTTT